The 18 T cell receptor beta chains listed next were all sequenced from one sample in a study of blood T cell repertoires in COVID-19. Only in-frame clones appear in the TCRdb table, and some are missing; sequencing was by immunoSEQ multiplex PCR. This sample carries around 130,000 clones, about 89% of them seen once, and the ten largest clones take roughly 18%. The sequencing sample was made of peripheral blood. These receptors were taken from a man aged 45 to 65 with active or convalescent COVID-19.

The chain is built from TRBV15 and TRBJ2-1; TRBD2 agrees at 12 bases. V lost 1 base to trimming and J lost 7 bases; unmatched junction nucleotides: 5. Germline V gene lookup returns CDR1 LNHNV and CDR2 YYDKDF (reference sequence). CDR3 size: 16 residues. The CDR3 coding sequence is TGTGCCACCAGCAGAGTTGTGGGGACTAGCGGGAATGAGCAGTTCTTC. Translating gives CATSRVVGTSGNEQFF. Looking up the rest from reference TRBV15 and TRBJ2-1 gives the full variable domain: DAMVIQNPRYQVTQFGKPVTLSCSQTLNHNVMYWYQQKSSQAPKLLFHYYDKDFNNEADTPDNFQSRRPNTSFCFLDIRSPGLGDTAMYLCATSRVVGTSGNEQFFGPGTRLTVL.

This chain joins TRBV11-2 and TRBJ2-1; D is perhaps TRBD2 (6 bases). Germline CDR1 and CDR2: SGHAT and FQNNGV. V gave up 1 base and J gave up 8 bases, with 12 bases separating them. This CDR3 has 14 amino acids. CDR3 region: CASSLAGRGHEQFF. DNA for the CDR3: TGTGCCAGCAGCTTAGCCGGGAGAGGCCATGAGCAGTTCTTC.

A few counts support this clone. CDR3 region: CASSLTGGTYNEQFF. The CDR3 coding sequence is TGTGCCAGCAGCCTAACAGGGGGTACTTACAATGAGCAGTTCTTC. The J gene is TRBJ2-1, the V gene TRBV7-2, with 8 bases that match TRBD1. Per germline, CDR1 SGHTA and CDR2 FQGNSA. Unmatched junction bases numbered 7, after V lost 5 bases and J lost 4 bases. This CDR3 contains 15 residues.

J is TRBJ2-7 and V is TRBV28; 8 positions match TRBD2. CDR1 and CDR2 from the germline V gene are MDHEN and SYDVKM. The CDR3 is 13 amino acids. V was pared by 11 bases and J by 3 bases, with 9 bases of the junction left unmatched. The CDR3: CAANSGIIYEQYF. The DNA of the CDR3 is TGTGCCGCCAATAGCGGGATTATCTACGAGCAGTACTTC.

The rearrangement uses TRBV5-1 and TRBJ1-6; 9 bases map to TRBD1. CDR1 and CDR2 from the germline V gene are SGHRS and YFSETQ. This CDR3 spans 15 amino acids. Trimming took 2 bases from V and 12 from J; bases not matched to a gene: 9. CDR3 region: CASSLGSQGQGPLHF. The CDR3 nucleotides read TGCGCCAGCAGCTTAGGGAGCCAGGGACAGGGACCCCTCCACTTT.

Concerning this clone itself: The germline gene is not matched at one end of the junction; a read error may be the cause. This chain connects TRBV12-3 or TRBV12-4 to TRBJ2-5; TRBD2 agrees at 8 bases. The CDR3 covers 13 residues. CDR3: CASSFGDPIGRDF. In DNA form, the CDR3 reads TGTGCCAGCAGTTTTGGCGATCCAATCGGGAGGGACTTC.

The chain has TRBV15 and TRBJ1-2; D might be TRBD1 (6 bases). With 1 base removed from V and 3 bases from J, the gap between germline ends came to 9 bases. The CDR3 length is 14 residues. The germline gives CDR1 LNHNV, CDR2 YYDKDF (reference sequence). The CDR3 coding sequence is TGTGCCACCAGCAGAGCCCGACAGGACTATGGCTACACCTTC. Its protein product is CATSRARQDYGYTF.

This clone was seen at least ten times. The DNA of the CDR3 is TGCGCCAGCAGCCAAGTCTCGCTAGCGGGAGGGTTCGCGAACACCGGGGAGCTGTTTTTT. Its translation: CASSQVSLAGGFANTGELFF. V is TRBV4-1 and J is TRBJ2-2; TRBD2 agrees at 12 bases. Germline CDR1 is MGHRA and CDR2 is YSYEKL. Unmatched junction bases numbered 9, after V lost 1 base and J lost 0 bases. CDR3 length equals 20 residues.

The chain couples TRBV2 to TRBJ1-2; the D is unclear. Germline V CDR1 and CDR2: SNHLY, FYNNEI. The V end lost 4 bases, the J end lost 4 bases, and 10 bases lay between the germline ends. CDR3 length: 13 amino acids. The CDR3 region is CASSVYRGYGYTF. The CDR3 DNA is TGTGCCAGCAGTGTTTATCGGGGCTATGGCTACACCTTC.

This CDR3 is CASSLQGDTEAFF. The DNA for the CDR3 is TGTGCCAGCAGCTTACAGGGGGACACTGAAGCTTTCTTT. V usage is TRBV5-5 and J usage is TRBJ1-1; 8 nucleotides align to TRBD1. This CDR3 comprises 13 residues. V lost 2 bases, J lost 3 bases, and 0 bases stayed unmatched. Germline CDR1 is SGHKS and CDR2 is YYEKEE (reference sequence).

The rearrangement joins TRBV5-1 to TRBJ2-3, with 11 bases matching TRBD1. Germline lookup yields CDR1 SGHRS and CDR2 YFSETQ. The CDR3 totals 15 residues. V shed 0 bases, J shed 7 bases, and the junction held 4 bases outside the gene matches. The CDR3, as DNA: TGCGCCAGCAGCTTGGGGGACAGGGGGTTGAATACGCAGTATTTT. It is translated as CASSLGDRGLNTQYF.

The V call is TRBV27, the J call TRBJ2-7, with TRBD2 matching 7 bases. V shed 3 bases and J 4 bases; nucleotides not matched to a gene: 3. CDR1 and CDR2 from the germline V gene are MNHEY and SMNVEV (reference sequence). The CDR3 sequence is 13 residues long. CDR3 nucleotide sequence: TGTGCCAGCAGTTTGGCCGGGGGGTACGAGCAGTACTTC. Translated, it gives CASSLAGGYEQYF.

This clone was seen only a few times. The rearrangement joins TRBV5-5 to TRBJ2-2; 9 bases match TRBD2. This CDR3 is built from 16 residues. CDR1 is SGHKS and CDR2 is YYEKEE in the germline V gene (reference sequence). The ends lost 1 base at V and 5 bases at J; junction bases unmatched: 6. The CDR3 sequence is CASSLSLAGYTGELFF. Here the CDR3 DNA reads TGTGCCAGCAGCTTGAGTCTAGCGGGGTATACCGGGGAGCTGTTTTTT. Full variable domain (remainder filled in from reference TRBV5-5 and TRBJ2-2): DAGVTQSPTHLIKTRGQQVTLRCSPISGHKSVSWYQQVLGQGPQFIFQYYEKEERGRGNFPDRFSARQFPNYSSELNVNALLLGDSALYLCASSLSLAGYTGELFFGEGSRLTVL.

The chain has TRBV6-2 or TRBV6-3 and TRBJ2-7; 9 nucleotides line up with TRBD1. This CDR3 contains 16 residues. J was trimmed by 4 bases and V by 1 base; bases with no gene match: 8. The germline CDR1 and CDR2 sequences are MNHEY and SVGEGT. The CDR3 sequence: CASSYYSRTGEYEQYF. The DNA of the CDR3 is TGTGCCAGCAGTTACTACTCCAGGACAGGGGAATACGAGCAGTACTTC.

This chain uses TRBV3-1 (or the pseudogene TRBV3-2) with TRBJ1-4; D is perhaps TRBD1 (6 bases). The CDR3 is made up of 16 amino acids. Germline lookup yields CDR1 LGHDT and CDR2 YNNKEL (reference sequence). Trimming shortened V by 3 bases and J by 6 bases, and 17 bases separated the two germline ends. The CDR3 DNA reads as TGTGCCAGCAGCCAGGCTTCCGTGACAGGTCATGAAAAACTGTTTTTT. Amino acid sequence: CASSQASVTGHEKLFF.

This clone was recorded only once. The chain combines TRBV11-3 with TRBJ2-1, with TRBD2 matching over 7 bases. J lost 4 bases, V lost 0 bases, and 6 bases had no gene match. The CDR3 spans 16 residues. Germline V gene sequence: CDR1 SGHNT, CDR2 YENEEA. Written as DNA, the CDR3 is TGTGCCAGCAGCTTAGATTTGCCGGGGGGATACAATGAGCAGTTCTTC. Its translation is CASSLDLPGGYNEQFF.

The V call is TRBV10-3, the J call TRBJ2-3; 12 positions agree with TRBD2. This CDR3 comprises 14 residues. Germline V gene sequence: CDR1 ENHRY, CDR2 SYGVKD. J lost 4 bases, V lost 6 bases, and 2 bases had no gene match. The CDR3 DNA reads TGTGCCATCAGATCTAGCGGGGGGGCAGATACGCAGTATTTT. Translation: CAIRSSGGADTQYF.

V gene TRBV10-1 combines with J gene TRBJ1-4; D gene ambiguous. The CDR3 totals 14 residues. The germline gives CDR1 WNHNN, CDR2 SYGVQD (reference sequence). V lost 0 bases and J 8 bases, leaving 10 bases between the germline ends. CDR3 in DNA: TGCGCCAGCAGTGAGTCGGGAGTCCGAGAAAAACTGTTTTTT. Translating it yields CASSESGVREKLFF.